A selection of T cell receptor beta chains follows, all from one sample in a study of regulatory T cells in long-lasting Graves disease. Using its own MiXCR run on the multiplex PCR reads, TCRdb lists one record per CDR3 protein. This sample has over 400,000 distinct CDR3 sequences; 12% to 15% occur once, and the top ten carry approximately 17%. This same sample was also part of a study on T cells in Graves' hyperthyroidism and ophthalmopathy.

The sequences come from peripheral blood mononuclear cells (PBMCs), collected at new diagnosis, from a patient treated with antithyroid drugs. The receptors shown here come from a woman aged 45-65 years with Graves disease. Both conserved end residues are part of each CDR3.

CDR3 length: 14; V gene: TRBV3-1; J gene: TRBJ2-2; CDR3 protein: CATGTSGNTGELFF
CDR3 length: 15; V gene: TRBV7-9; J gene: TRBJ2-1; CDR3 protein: CASGLAGSSYNEQFF
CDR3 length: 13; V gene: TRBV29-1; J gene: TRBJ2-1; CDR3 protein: CSGSGSSYNEQFF
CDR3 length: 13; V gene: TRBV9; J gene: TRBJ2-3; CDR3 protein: CASKEGGADTQYF
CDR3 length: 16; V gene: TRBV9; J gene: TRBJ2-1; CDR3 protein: CASSPTLGLADNEQFF
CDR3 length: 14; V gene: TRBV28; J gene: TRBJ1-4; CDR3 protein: CASSRTPTNEKLFF
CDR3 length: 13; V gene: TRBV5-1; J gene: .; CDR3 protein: CASSLATQETQYF
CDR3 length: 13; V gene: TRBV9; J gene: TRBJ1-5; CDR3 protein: CVGSRYSNQPQHF
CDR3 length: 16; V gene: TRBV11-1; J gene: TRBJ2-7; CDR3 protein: CASSLGKQGNPYEQYF
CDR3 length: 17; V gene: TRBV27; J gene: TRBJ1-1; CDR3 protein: CASSSVPGQGTDTEAFF
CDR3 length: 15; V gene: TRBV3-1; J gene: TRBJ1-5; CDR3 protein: CASSQEWTNNQPQHF
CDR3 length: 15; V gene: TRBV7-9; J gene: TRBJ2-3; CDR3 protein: CASSLERGTTDTQYF
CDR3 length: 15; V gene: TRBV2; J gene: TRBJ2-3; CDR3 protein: CASTRMGGSTDTQYF
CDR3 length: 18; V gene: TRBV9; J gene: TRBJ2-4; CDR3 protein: CASSVGLETNLAKNIQYF
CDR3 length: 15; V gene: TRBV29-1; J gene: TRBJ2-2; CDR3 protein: CSVGRNTANTGELFF
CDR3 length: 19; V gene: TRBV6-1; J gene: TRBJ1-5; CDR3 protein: CAISVSLLGGGVLNQPQHF
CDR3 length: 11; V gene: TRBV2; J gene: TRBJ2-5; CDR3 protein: CASRQGETQYF
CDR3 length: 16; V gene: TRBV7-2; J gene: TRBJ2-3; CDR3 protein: CASSPGMAGATDTQYF
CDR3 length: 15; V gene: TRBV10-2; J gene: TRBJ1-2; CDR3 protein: CASSESGRQNYGYTF
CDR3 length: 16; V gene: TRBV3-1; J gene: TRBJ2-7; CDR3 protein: CASSQGGTGLTYEQYF
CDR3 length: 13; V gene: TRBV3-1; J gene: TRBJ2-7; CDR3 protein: CASSKEGAQEQYF
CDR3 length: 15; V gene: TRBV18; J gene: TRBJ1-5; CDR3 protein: CASSPTDSAYQPQHF
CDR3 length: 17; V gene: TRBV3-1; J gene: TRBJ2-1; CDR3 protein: CASSQDLGGRGRDEQFF
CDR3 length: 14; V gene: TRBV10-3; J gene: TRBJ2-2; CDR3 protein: CATLTSGRTGELFF
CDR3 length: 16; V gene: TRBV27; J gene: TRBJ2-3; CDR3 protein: CASSLYSSGRPDTQYF
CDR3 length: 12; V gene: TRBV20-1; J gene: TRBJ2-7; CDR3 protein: CSASREHYEQYF
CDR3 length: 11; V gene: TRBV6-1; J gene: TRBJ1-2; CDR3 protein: CASSGYPGYTF
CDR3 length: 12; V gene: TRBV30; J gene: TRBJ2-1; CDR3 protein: CAWSLGDNEQFF
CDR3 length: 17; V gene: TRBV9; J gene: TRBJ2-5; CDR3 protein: CASSGVLAGGGKETQYF